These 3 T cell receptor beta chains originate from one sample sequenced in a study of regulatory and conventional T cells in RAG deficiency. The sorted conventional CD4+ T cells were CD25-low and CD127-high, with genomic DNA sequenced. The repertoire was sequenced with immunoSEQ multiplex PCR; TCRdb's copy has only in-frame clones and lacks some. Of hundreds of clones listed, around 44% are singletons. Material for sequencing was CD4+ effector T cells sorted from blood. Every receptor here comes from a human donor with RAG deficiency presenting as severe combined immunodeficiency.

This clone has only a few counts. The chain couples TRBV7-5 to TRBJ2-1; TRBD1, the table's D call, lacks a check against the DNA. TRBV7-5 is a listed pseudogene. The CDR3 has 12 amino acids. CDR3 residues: CASSSTYNEQFF. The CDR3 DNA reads TGTGCCAGCAGCTCAACCTACAATGAGCAGTTCTTC.

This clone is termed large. The CDR3 sequence: CASSLMNTEAFF. In nucleotides, the CDR3 is TGTGCCAGCAGCCTCATGAACACTGAAGCTTTCTTT. V is TRBV9 and J is TRBJ1-1; no definite D call. The germline V gene encodes CDR1 SGDLS and CDR2 YYNGEE. This CDR3 is 12 amino acids long. V shed 4 bases and J shed 0 bases, with 4 bases lying between them. Full variable domain (missing parts from reference TRBV9 and TRBJ1-1): DSGVTQTPKHLITATGQRVTLRCSPRSGDLSVYWYQQSLDQGLQFLIQYYNGEERAKGNILERFSAQQFPDLHSELNLSSLELGDSALYFCASSLMNTEAFFGQGTRLTVV.

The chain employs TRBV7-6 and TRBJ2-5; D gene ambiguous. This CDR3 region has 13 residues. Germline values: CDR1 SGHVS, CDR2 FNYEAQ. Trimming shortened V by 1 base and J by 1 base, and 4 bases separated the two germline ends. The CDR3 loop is CASSLGAQETQYF. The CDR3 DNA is TGTGCCAGCAGCTTAGGCGCCCAAGAGACCCAGTACTTC.